This passage covers 20 T cell receptor beta chains from one sample sequenced in a study of CD4 T cells in relation to SARS-CoV-2 and coronaviruses. The antigens for these receptors are not known. Before the COVID-19 pandemic, during about 2010-2018, CD4+ T cells were taken from unexposed donors. CD4+ T cells were isolated from the cells after more than 8 days of culture. Produced via immunoSEQ multiplex PCR; TCRdb's table is partial and in-frame only. The data show 20,000 to 25,000 clones, over 60% seen once. The sample taken for sequencing was CD4+ T cells from PBMCs, cultured in vitro. The receptors shown here come from a human donor in good health.

The genes are TRBV19 and TRBJ2-1; 8 bases fit TRBD1. Germline CDR1 reads LNHDA; CDR2 reads SQIVND (reference sequence). The CDR3 totals 13 residues. V trimming: 4 bases; J trimming: 12 bases; junction bases outside the gene matches: 8. CDR3 protein: CASSTQGAWVQFF. The CDR3 nucleotides are TGTGCCAGTAGTACCCAGGGGGCTTGGGTGCAGTTCTTC.

The genes are TRBV18 and TRBJ1-3; 8 bases map to TRBD1. The CDR3 length is 16 residues. From germline, CDR1 is KGHSH and CDR2 LQKENI. J was trimmed by 0 bases and V by 3 bases; bases with no gene match: 4. In DNA form, the CDR3 reads TGTGCCAGCTCACCGGGACAGGTGCGCTCTGGAAACACCATATATTTT. It yields the protein CASSPGQVRSGNTIYF.

The rearrangement links TRBV5-4 to TRBJ1-6, with 8 nucleotides matching TRBD1. V shed 4 bases, J shed 6 bases, and the junction held 6 bases outside the gene matches. The germline gives CDR1 SGHNT, CDR2 YYREEE (reference sequence). The CDR3 totals 15 residues. CDR3 region: CASSLPDRVNSPLHF. The CDR3 bases are TGTGCCAGCAGCCTACCGGACAGGGTTAATTCACCCCTCCACTTT.

The chain carries TRBV6-2 or TRBV6-3 and TRBJ2-3; 11 bases align to TRBD2. The germline V gene encodes CDR1 MNHEY and CDR2 SVGEGT. The V gene end was trimmed by 6 bases and the J gene end by 5 bases; junction bases not matched to a gene: 7. The CDR3 extends over 15 amino acids. The CDR3 nucleotides read TGTGCCAGCAGCGAGACTAGCGGGATACAAGATACGCAGTATTTT. Translation: CASSETSGIQDTQYF.

The rearrangement joins TRBV4-1 to TRBJ2-3; D call uncertain. The ends were cut back, 5 bases at V and 6 bases at J, with 21 bases in the middle. Germline V lookup: CDR1 MGHRA, CDR2 YSYEKL. This CDR3 comprises 16 residues. Written as DNA, the CDR3 is TGCGCCAGCAGCATGGGCCAAGGGTTGGGAAGGGATACGCAGTATTTT. Protein sequence: CASSMGQGLGRDTQYF.

The chain recombines TRBV7-8 with TRBJ2-1; 16 positions match TRBD2. The V segment lost 4 bases and the J segment 7 bases; nucleotides outside the gene matches: 16. This CDR3 spans 20 amino acids. CDR1 SGHVS and CDR2 FQNEAQ come from the germline V gene. The CDR3, as DNA: TGTGCCAGCAGCTCTAGCCCGGGACTAGCGGGAGGGCCAAAGGAAAATGAGCAGTTCTTC. Amino acid sequence: CASSSSPGLAGGPKENEQFF.

This rearrangement joins TRBV12-3 or TRBV12-4 to TRBJ1-4; a weak D match, TRBD1 (6 bases). The CDR3 is made up of 13 amino acids. Trimming pared 1 base from V and 8 bases from J, leaving 8 bases between. CDR3: CASSLVGGEKLFF. For the CDR3, the DNA is TGTGCCAGCAGTTTAGTAGGGGGGGAAAAACTGTTTTTT.

The chain employs TRBV10-3 and TRBJ1-2; unclear D gene. Between the trimmed V and J ends, which lost 7 bases and 6 bases, there was a span of 15 bases. The CDR3 is 13 amino acids. Per the germline V gene, CDR1 is ENHRY and CDR2 is SYGVKD. CDR3 residues: CAINKDLNNGYTF. The DNA for the CDR3 is TGTGCCATCAATAAAGACCTGAATAATGGCTACACCTTC.

The chain employs TRBV5-1 and TRBJ2-2; the D gene is possibly TRBD1 (6 bases). Germline assignment: CDR1 SGHRS and CDR2 YFSETQ. This CDR3 comprises 15 residues. Trimming stripped 7 bases from V and 2 bases from J, with 15 bases between. The CDR3 loop reads CASGLGTTNTGELFF. For the CDR3, the DNA is TGCGCCAGCGGACTCGGGACAACTAACACCGGGGAGCTGTTTTTT. Variable domain in full (rest from reference TRBV5-1 and TRBJ2-2): KAGVTQTPRYLIKTRGQQVTLSCSPISGHRSVSWYQQTPGQGLQFLFEYFSETQRNKGNFPGRFSGRQFSNSRSEMNVSTLELGDSALYLCASGLGTTNTGELFFGEGSRLTVL.

This clone was seen only a few times. V usage is TRBV19 and J usage is TRBJ2-4, with TRBD2 matching over 10 bases. V shed 7 bases, J shed 0 bases, and the junction held 21 bases outside the gene matches. This CDR3 is 21 amino acids long. CDR1 and CDR2 (germline): LNHDA, SQIVND (reference sequence). The CDR3 DNA follows: TGTGCCAGTACCAGTTGGAGCGGGACTAGCGACGAGGGCCCAGCCAAAAACATTCAGTACTTC. Amino acid sequence: CASTSWSGTSDEGPAKNIQYF.

The gene calls are TRBV7-3 and TRBJ2-7, with D unresolved. Germline assignment: CDR1 SGHTA and CDR2 FQGTGA. This CDR3 is built from 16 residues. V was clipped by 2 bases and J by 2 bases, with 16 bases between them. In nucleotides, the CDR3 is TGTGCCAGCAGCTTAGGTCCAGACCGACTGACCTACGAGCAGTACTTC. Amino acid sequence: CASSLGPDRLTYEQYF. Full variable domain (outside the CDR3, taken from reference TRBV7-3 and TRBJ2-7): GAGVSQTPSNKVTEKGKYVELRCDPISGHTALYWYRQSLGQGPEFLIYFQGTGAADDSGLPNDRFFAVRPEGSVSTLKIQRTERGDSAVYLCASSLGPDRLTYEQYFGPGTRLTVT.

Here the CDR3 reads CASAAPGNTGELFF. As DNA, the CDR3 is TGTGCCAGCGCCGCTCCGGGGAACACCGGGGAGCTGTTTTTT. The rearrangement links TRBV6-5 to TRBJ2-2, with D hard to call. Between the trimmed V and J ends, which lost 8 bases and 1 base, there was a span of 11 bases. There are 14 residues in the CDR3. The germline V gene encodes CDR1 MNHEY and CDR2 SVGAGI.

The rearrangement uses TRBV7-2 and TRBJ2-1; no clear D. There are 13 residues in the CDR3. Germline CDR1 is SGHTA and CDR2 is FQGNSA. Trimming took off 7 bases at V and 4 bases at J, with 11 bases between the two ends. CDR3 nucleotide sequence: TGTGCCAGCACCCGACCCAATTACAATGAGCAGTTCTTC. As protein: CASTRPNYNEQFF.

The rearrangement uses TRBV3-1 (or the pseudogene TRBV3-2) and TRBJ2-7; D remains ambiguous. CDR3 length: 14 residues. Trimming removed 0 bases at V and 2 bases at J, with 8 bases between. From germline, CDR1 is LGHDT and CDR2 YNNKEL (reference sequence). The CDR3 protein is CASSQEPRAYEQYF. CDR3 nucleotide sequence: TGTGCCAGCAGCCAAGAACCCAGAGCCTACGAGCAGTACTTC.

A few counts support this clone. The V gene is TRBV4-1, the J gene TRBJ2-2, with TRBD1 matching 8 bases. After removal of 2 bases from V and 7 bases from J, the junction contained 3 bases not matched to a gene. CDR1 and CDR2 from the germline V gene are MGHRA and YSYEKL. The CDR3 is made up of 14 amino acids. The CDR3 here is CASSQLGTGGELFF. The CDR3 bases are TGCGCCAGCAGCCAACTAGGGACAGGCGGGGAGCTGTTTTTT.

The DNA for the CDR3 is TGCGCCAGCAGCTTGACAGGAGACTATAATTCACCCCTCCACTTT. Translation gives CASSLTGDYNSPLHF. The chain employs TRBV5-1 and TRBJ1-6, with TRBD1 as a possible D gene (5 bases). V dropped 1 base and J dropped 3 bases, with 8 bases sitting between them. The CDR3 covers 15 residues. Germline lookup yields CDR1 SGHRS and CDR2 YFSETQ.

This clone appeared a few times. This chain links TRBV4-2 with TRBJ1-6, with 7 bases fitting TRBD1. Germline trimming cut 5 bases from V and 5 bases from J; bases unmatched to any gene: 9. The CDR3 spans 16 residues. Germline CDR1 is LGHNA and CDR2 is YNFKEQ. CDR3 loop: CASSIQRTGDNSPLHF. CDR3 in DNA: TGTGCCAGCAGCATACAAAGGACAGGCGATAATTCACCCCTCCACTTT.

This sequence joins TRBV7-8 and TRBJ2-5, with D maybe TRBD2 (5 bases). Germline V gives CDR1 SGHVS, CDR2 FQNEAQ. Trimming pared 1 base from V and 4 bases from J, leaving 13 bases between. The CDR3 runs 15 residues. CDR3 amino acids: CASSLVAGRGETQYF. The CDR3 nucleotides read TGTGCCAGCAGCTTAGTTGCGGGCCGGGGAGAGACCCAGTACTTC.

The genes are TRBV7-9 and TRBJ1-6; D possibly corresponds to TRBD1 (5 bases). Between the trimmed V and J ends, which lost 3 bases and 10 bases, there was a span of 16 bases. Germline CDR1 reads SEHNR; CDR2 reads FQNEAQ (reference sequence). The CDR3 is 15 residues long. The CDR3 coding sequence is TGTGCCAGCAGCTTCGGCGTGGGGGGTGGGTCACCCCTCCACTTT. Translation gives CASSFGVGGGSPLHF.

J is TRBJ1-5 and V is TRBV6-5; D perhaps matches TRBD1 (5 bases). Germline assignment: CDR1 MNHEY and CDR2 SVGAGI. V was shortened by 4 bases and J by 3 bases, with 13 bases between the two germline ends. The CDR3 has 15 amino acids. The CDR3 region is CASSFLRDPNQPQHF. CDR3 DNA sequence: TGTGCCAGCAGTTTCCTCCGGGACCCCAATCAGCCCCAGCATTTT.